The rows below give T cell receptor beta chains drawn from one sample of a study of blood T cell repertoires in COVID-19. TCRdb's copy holds only in-frame clones and misses some; the assay was immunoSEQ multiplex PCR. The sample holds about 180,000 clones, 80% to 85% seen once. The sequencing input was peripheral blood. The receptors come from an elderly woman with COVID-19, enrolled during active disease. Both conserved end residues are part of each CDR3. D genes are given only for firm matches. Not all rows give a size; the values are once, few, many and, for expanded clones, a class.

size	D	J	V	CDR3	DNA
-	-	TRBJ2-2	TRBV7-2	CASSLGQTGELFF	TGTGCCAGCAGCCTGGGCCAGACCGGGGAGCTGTTTTTT
-	TRBD2	TRBJ2-7	TRBV5-5	CASSLTSGPLYEQYF	TGTGCCAGCAGCTTAACTAGCGGGCCCCTCTACGAGCAGTACTTC
once	-	TRBJ2-5	TRBV5-1	CASSPDGSPETQYF	TGCGCCAGCAGCCCGGACGGGAGCCCAGAGACCCAGTACTTC
-	TRBD1	TRBJ2-7	TRBV19	CASSIGTGPYEQYF	TGTGCCAGTAGTATTGGGACAGGACCCTACGAGCAGTACTTC
-	-	TRBJ2-1	TRBV7-3	CASSRMGGPYNEQFF	TGTGCCAGCAGCCGTATGGGGGGGCCTTACAATGAGCAGTTCTTC
-	-	TRBJ2-2	TRBV11-3	CASSLGAGWTGELFF	TGTGCCAGCAGCTTAGGGGCGGGATGGACCGGGGAGCTGTTTTTT
-	TRBD2	TRBJ2-7	TRBV6-5	CASSPSGAPYEQYF	TGTGCCAGCAGTCCTAGCGGAGCCCCCTACGAGCAGTACTTC
-	TRBD2	TRBJ2-1	TRBV5-4	CASSLTSGREQFF	TGTGCCAGCAGCTTGACTAGCGGGAGGGAGCAGTTCTTC
-	TRBD1	TRBJ1-2	TRBV5-1	CASRPLDRGSYGYTF	TGCGCCAGCAGACCACTGGACAGGGGTTCCTATGGCTACACCTTC
-	TRBD1	TRBJ1-2	TRBV19	CASSRDRGLYGYTF	TGTGCCAGTAGCCGGGACAGGGGCCTCTATGGCTACACCTTC
-	TRBD1	TRBJ1-2	TRBV18	CASSPGQGGPNYGYTF	TGTGCCAGCTCACCGGGACAGGGCGGCCCTAACTATGGCTACACCTTC
-	TRBD2	TRBJ2-3	TRBV25-1	CASSEGLAGTDTQYF	TGTGCCAGCAGTGAAGGACTAGCTGGGACAGATACGCAGTATTTT
-	TRBD1	TRBJ2-7	TRBV30	CAWRTGQSYEQYF	TGTGCCTGGAGGACGGGACAGTCCTACGAGCAGTACTTC
-	-	TRBJ1-5	TRBV7-9	CASSLGRVGRNQPQHF	TGTGCCAGCAGCTTAGGCAGGGTAGGACGCAATCAGCCCCAGCATTTT
-	-	TRBJ1-1	TRBV30	CAWTGENTEAFF	TGTGCCTGGACCGGGGAGAACACTGAAGCTTTCTTT
-	TRBD2	TRBJ2-5	TRBV4-2	CASSQVLAGSAAQYF	TGTGCCAGCAGCCAAGTTCTAGCGGGATCTGCCGCCCAGTACTTC
-	TRBD2	TRBJ2-3	TRBV7-3	CASSSRASGLRDTQYF	TGTGCCAGCAGCTCCCGGGCTAGCGGGTTAAGAGATACGCAGTATTTT
-	TRBD2	TRBJ2-7	TRBV19	CASSRAAGGDSYEQYF	TGTGCCAGTAGTAGGGCGGCGGGAGGGGACTCCTACGAGCAGTACTTC
-	-	TRBJ1-6	TRBV5-6	CASSLGLGSSYNSPLHF	TGTGCCAGCAGCCTGGGACTCGGGAGCTCCTATAATTCACCCCTCCACTTT
-	TRBD1	TRBJ1-2	TRBV5-1	CASSGGTGGYGYTF	TGCGCCAGCAGCGGAGGGACAGGAGGCTATGGCTACACCTTC
once	-	TRBJ1-2	TRBV30	CACKICGVGNYGYTF	TGTGCCTGTAAAATTTGCGGGGTCGGTAACTATGGCTACACCTTC
-	-	TRBJ2-5	TRBV21-1	CASSSLEGQETQYF	TGTGCCAGCAGCAGTCTGGAGGGCCAAGAGACCCAGTACTTC
-	-	TRBJ1-3	TRBV28	CASSFSGLIYSGNTIYF	TGTGCCAGCAGTTTCAGTGGCCTTATATACTCTGGAAACACCATATATTTT
-	TRBD1	TRBJ2-5	TRBV7-9	CASSPGTGEEETQYF	TGTGCCAGCAGCCCGGGGACAGGTGAGGAAGAGACCCAGTACTTC
-	-	TRBJ2-7	TRBV16	CASSRGGFTYEQYF	TGTGCCAGCAGCCGTGGGGGGTTCACCTACGAGCAGTACTTC
-	TRBD2	TRBJ2-3	TRBV5-4	CASSPLGGLAGGPADTQYF	TGTGCCAGCAGTCCTCTGGGGGGACTAGCGGGAGGGCCGGCAGATACGCAGTATTTT
-	TRBD2	TRBJ2-2	TRBV11-3	CASSLDPSGDGELFF	TGTGCCAGCAGCTTAGATCCTAGCGGGGACGGGGAGCTGTTTTTT
-	-	TRBJ2-7	TRBV5-4	CASSRRSEQIYEQYF	TGTGCCAGCAGCCGGAGGAGTGAACAGATTTACGAGCAGTACTTC
-	TRBD1	TRBJ1-2	TRBV7-2	CASSLWGGTGGFGYTF	TGTGCCAGCAGCTTATGGGGTGGGACAGGGGGCTTTGGCTACACCTTC
-	-	TRBJ2-2	TRBV7-3	CASSLTPSGELFF	TGTGCCAGCAGCTTAACCCCGTCCGGGGAGCTGTTTTTT
few	-	TRBJ2-1	TRBV28	CASGLSDEQFF	TGTGCCAGCGGACTATCAGATGAGCAGTTCTTC
-	-	TRBJ2-1	TRBV5-1	CASSNLDSSYNEQFF	TGCGCCAGCAGCAACTTGGACAGCTCCTACAATGAGCAGTTCTTC
-	-	TRBJ1-2	TRBV6-2/TRBV6-3	CASSPPGERYGYTF	TGTGCCAGCAGCCCGCCAGGGGAACGCTATGGCTACACCTTC
-	-	TRBJ2-2	TRBV10-3	CAISRRGLVNTGELFF	TGTGCCATCAGTCGGAGGGGACTGGTTAACACCGGGGAGCTGTTTTTT
-	-	TRBJ1-4	TRBV7-8	CASSLVYHSTNEKLFF	TGTGCCAGCAGCTTAGTTTATCACAGTACTAATGAAAAACTGTTTTTT